These T cell receptor beta chains were read from a single sample in a study of blood T cell repertoires in COVID-19. This table comes from immunoSEQ multiplex PCR, and its TCRdb copy is limited to in-frame clones, with some not included. The sample gives roughly 350,000 clones, about nine tenths of which show up once; 6% to 8% is in the top ten. Sequenced input: peripheral blood. The receptors derive from a woman aged 70 to 79 with COVID-19, enrolled during active disease. The CDR3 runs from the conserved cysteine through the conserved F or W. A D gene is named only where the DNA matches it firmly. Where a row states a size, it is once, few, many or the class of an expanded clone; other rows omit it.

TRBV5-4	.	15	TRBJ2-2	.	TGTGCCAGCAGCTTGGGTCGCAGGGACACCGGGGAGCTGTTTTTT	CASSLGRRDTGELFF
TRBV4-3	.	15	TRBJ1-2	TRBD1	TGCGCCAGCAGCCCATCAGTGGACAGGGGGTCTGGCTACACCTTC	CASSPSVDRGSGYTF
TRBV2	.	12	TRBJ1-6	.	TGTGCCAGCAGTTCTGATAATTCACCCCTCCACTTT	CASSSDNSPLHF
TRBV28	.	11	TRBJ2-7	.	TGTGCCAGCACTTATAGCGGCGAGCAGTACTTC	CASTYSGEQYF
TRBV24-1	.	14	TRBJ1-4	.	TGTGCCACCAGTGAAACCGGGACACATGAAAAACTGTTTTTT	CATSETGTHEKLFF
TRBV13	.	18	TRBJ1-2	.	TGTGCCAGCAGTTTCTCCCCCAGGGAGGAGGGCCCTCCTAATGGCTACACCTTC	CASSFSPREEGPPNGYTF
TRBV15	.	18	TRBJ2-1	TRBD2	TGTGCCACCAGCAGAGATCGGCGGGGGGCACCCTCCTACAATGAGCAGTTCTTC	CATSRDRRGAPSYNEQFF
TRBV3-1/TRBV3-2	.	12	TRBJ2-7	.	TGTGCCAGCAGCCAACGGTCCGTCGAGCAGTACTTC	CASSQRSVEQYF
TRBV7-9	.	14	TRBJ2-7	TRBD2	TGTGCCAGCAGCTTCGTACTAGCGGGGGAAACTCCGTACTTC	CASSFVLAGETPYF
TRBV2	.	15	TRBJ1-4	.	TGTGCCAGCACCTCGGAGGGAAGGGCTCGGGAAAAACTGTTTTTT	CASTSEGRAREKLFF
TRBV4-3	.	15	TRBJ1-2	.	TGCGCCAGCAGCCAAGATCGGAGACAGCACTATGGCTACACCTTC	CASSQDRRQHYGYTF
TRBV29-1	.	14	TRBJ1-2	.	TGCAGCGTTGGGAGCGGCCCCCCGGGGTCTGGCTACACCTTC	CSVGSGPPGSGYTF
TRBV19	.	13	TRBJ1-2	.	TGTGCCAGTAGGTCTACAGATCCCTATGGCTACACCTTC	CASRSTDPYGYTF
TRBV9	.	12	TRBJ1-2	.	TGTGCCAGCAGCGTGAGAGGGAAGGGCTACACCTTC	CASSVRGKGYTF
TRBV28	.	13	TRBJ2-7	.	TGTGCCAGCACAGGGCAGCTTCCTTACGAGCAGTACTTC	CASTGQLPYEQYF
TRBV5-1	once	16	TRBJ2-1	TRBD2	TGCGCCAGCAGCCCGATAACTAGCGGGGGGATGGGTGAGCAGTTCTTC	CASSPITSGGMGEQFF
TRBV2	.	16	TRBJ2-3	.	TGTGCCAGCAGTGAAGCGCCTAGCTTCGGCACAGATACGCAGTATTTT	CASSEAPSFGTDTQYF
TRBV6-2/TRBV6-3	.	14	TRBJ1-4	.	TGTGCCAGCTGCCGTGGTGGAGGAAGTGAAAAACTGTTTTTT	CASCRGGGSEKLFF
TRBV19	.	15	TRBJ2-3	.	TGTGCCAGTAGTATAGTAGGGCTAGCTGGTGGGGCGCAGTATTTT	CASSIVGLAGGAQYF
TRBV6-2/TRBV6-3	.	12	TRBJ2-5	.	TGTGCCAGCAGCCCCGGGCAAGAGACCCAGTACTTC	CASSPGQETQYF
TRBV4-1	.	14	TRBJ1-2	TRBD1	TGCGCCAGCAGCCGAGAACAGGGGGCGTATGGCTACACCTTC	CASSREQGAYGYTF
TRBV9	.	14	TRBJ1-1	TRBD1	TGTGCCAGCAGCGCAGGACAGGGGGATACTGAAGCTTTCTTT	CASSAGQGDTEAFF
TRBV25-1	.	13	TRBJ1-1	.	TGTGCCAGCAGTGAATGGGCCGTGACTGAAGCTTTCTTT	CASSEWAVTEAFF
TRBV12-3/TRBV12-4	.	11	TRBJ1-1	TRBD1	TGTGCCGAGCAGCAGGGGGCGCTTACTTTCTTT	CAEQQGALTFF
TRBV5-6	.	11	TRBJ2-7	.	TGTGCCAGCAGCTTGAGCAACGAGCAGTACTTC	CASSLSNEQYF
TRBV30	.	13	TRBJ1-5	TRBD1	TGTGCCTGGGGACAGGGTCCCAATCAGCCCCAGCATTTT	CAWGQGPNQPQHF
TRBV28	.	16	TRBJ2-5	TRBD1	TGTGCCAGCAGTCCCCTTGGACAGGGAGCGTGGGAGACCCAGTACTTC	CASSPLGQGAWETQYF
TRBV5-1	.	15	TRBJ2-3	TRBD1	TGCGCCAGCAGCCCCGGGACAGGGTACACAGATACGCAGTATTTT	CASSPGTGYTDTQYF